The 7 T cell receptor beta chains reported below all come from one sample, sequenced in a study of T-cell reconstitution after alpha-beta-depleted transplantation in children. The TCRbeta library incorporated unique molecular identifiers. TCRdb passed the PCR reads through MiXCR, listing each CDR3 protein once. The repertoire holds about 440,000 distinct CDR3 sequences, with 43% as singletons. Here the sequenced sample was PBMCs, taken before TCRalphabeta/CD19-depleted stem cell transplant. The receptors were sampled from a girl aged 2 to 10 with aplastic anemia, due to receive a stem cell transplant.

The table lists this clonotype with a few counts. The rearrangement uses TRBV7-9 and TRBJ2-3, with unresolved D. The CDR3 loop spans 16 amino acids. Trimming left V 1 base short and J 0 bases short, with 11 bases between. Per germline, CDR1 SEHNR and CDR2 FQNEAQ (reference sequence). As DNA, the CDR3 is TGTGCCAGCAGCTTAGAAGGTGGCTTTAGCACAGATACGCAGTATTTT. It specifies CASSLEGGFSTDTQYF. Using reference TRBV7-9 and TRBJ2-3 for the parts outside the CDR3, the full variable domain is DTGVSQNPRHKITKRGQNVTFRCDPISEHNRLYWYRQTLGQGPEFLTYFQNEAQLEKSRLLSDRFSAERPKGSFSTLEIQRTEQGDSAMYLCASSLEGGFSTDTQYFGPGTRLTVL.

There are many counts of this clonotype. The chain has TRBV29-1 and TRBJ2-5, with 11 bases lining up with TRBD2. V dropped 5 bases and J dropped 2; count of bases not matched to a gene: 4. Germline V lookup: CDR1 SQVTM, CDR2 ANQGSEA. The CDR3 has 14 amino acids. The CDR3 DNA follows: TGCAGCGTTCTGGGACTAGCGGAACAAGAGACCCAGTACTTC. It is translated as CSVLGLAEQETQYF. Looking up the rest from reference TRBV29-1 and TRBJ2-5 gives the full variable domain: SAVISQKPSRDICQRGTSLTIQCQVDSQVTMMFWYRQQPGQSLTLIATANQGSEATYESGFVIDKFPISRPNLTFSTLTVSNMSPEDSSIYLCSVLGLAEQETQYFGPGTRLLVL.

This clonotype occurred many times. The chain joins TRBV6-1 to TRBJ1-2; no clear D. The CDR3 sequence is 14 residues long. V gave up 5 bases and J gave up 3 bases, with 13 bases separating them. CDR1 is MNHNS, CDR2 SASEGT, per germline. Written as DNA, the CDR3 is TGTGCCAGCAGTACCAACCTCGGATACTATGGCTACACCTTC. Translation gives CASSTNLGYYGYTF.

This clonotype was recorded a few times. The V call is TRBV4-3, the J call TRBJ1-1; D is perhaps TRBD1 (5 bases). The length of the CDR3 is 17 residues. V lost 0 bases, J lost 4 bases, and 18 bases lay in between. Germline-derived CDR1 and CDR2 are LGHNA and YSLEER. The CDR3 here is CASSQDRIGGSGTEAFF. The CDR3 bases are TGCGCCAGCAGCCAAGATAGAATCGGGGGATCGGGCACTGAAGCTTTCTTT.

This clonotype has a handful of counts. The rearrangement links TRBV18 to TRBJ2-7; 13 bases match TRBD2. Germline CDR1 is KGHSH and CDR2 is LQKENI. The length of the CDR3 is 16 residues. With V trimmed by 6 bases and J by 4 bases, 9 bases remained unmatched. CDR3 nucleotide sequence: TGTGCCAGCTCGGCCGGGACTAGCGGGACGGGGTACGAGCAGTACTTC. It specifies CASSAGTSGTGYEQYF.

This chain links TRBV6-5 with TRBJ1-2, with D hard to call. The CDR3 runs 18 residues. Looked up from germline, CDR1 is MNHEY and CDR2 is SVGAGI. Trimming removed 0 bases from V and 6 bases from J, with 23 bases in between. The CDR3 coding sequence is TGTGCCAGCAGTTACTCCGCCCCATCGCGGCTCCGCACAAATGGCTACACCTTC. Its translation is CASSYSAPSRLRTNGYTF.

This chain joins TRBV29-1 and TRBJ2-5; no firm D call. Germline values: CDR1 SQVTM, CDR2 ANQGSEA. This CDR3 region has 12 residues. V shed 4 bases and J shed 5 bases, with 11 bases lying between them. The DNA for the CDR3 is TGCAGCGTTGCAGGAAACGGGGAGACCCAGTACTTC. It yields the protein CSVAGNGETQYF.